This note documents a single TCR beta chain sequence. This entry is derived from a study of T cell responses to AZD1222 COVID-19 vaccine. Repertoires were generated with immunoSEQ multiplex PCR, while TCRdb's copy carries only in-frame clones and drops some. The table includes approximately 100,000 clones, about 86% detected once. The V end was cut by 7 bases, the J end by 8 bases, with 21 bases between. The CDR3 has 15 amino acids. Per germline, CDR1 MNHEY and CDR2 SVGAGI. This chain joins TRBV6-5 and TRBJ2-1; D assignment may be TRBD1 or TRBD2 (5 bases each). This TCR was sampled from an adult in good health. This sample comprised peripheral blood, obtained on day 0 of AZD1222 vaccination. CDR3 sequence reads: CASIPKTGLGHEQFF. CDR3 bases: TGTGCCAGCATCCCTAAGACGGGGCTTGGGCATGAGCAGTTCTTC.